This TCR beta chain was documented in a study of blood T cell repertoires in COVID-19. Study overall: Both acute and convalescent COVID-19 samples were obtained from the United States, Italy and Spain.

How the authors handled the data: The authors estimated nucleated cell counts from reference gene primer amplification. The method was immunoSEQ multiplex PCR; TCRdb's version includes in-frame clones alone and lacks a portion of them. The DNA gave D and trimming, while V, J and clone size come from that table. This table holds some 110,000 clones, 76% found once. Seattle patients were enrolled during active infection and followed longitudinally. This clone was observed a handful of times. The V gene lost 0 bases and the J gene lost 8 bases, with 14 bases spanning the gap. CDR3 length: 14 amino acids. Per the germline V gene, CDR1 is LGHDT and CDR2 is YNNKEL (reference sequence).

Sample: peripheral blood. The TCR originated in a man aged 80 or over with COVID-19, enrolled during active disease. The J gene is TRBJ2-7, the V gene TRBV3-1 (or the pseudogene TRBV3-2); no reliable D call. The CDR3 reads CASSQDYRSKKQYF. CDR3 DNA sequence: TGTGCCAGCAGCCAAGATTACCGGTCGAAGAAGCAGTACTTC.